This TCR beta chain was sequenced during a study of blood T cell repertoires in COVID-19. Study as a whole: The origin of the acute and convalescent COVID-19 samples was the United States, Italy and Spain. T cells, B-cell-depleted T cells, or PBMCs provided the cDNA or gDNA that served as material.

The table came from immunoSEQ multiplex PCR; TCRdb's copy has only in-frame clones and leaves some out. This sample has 85,000 to 130,000 clones, with roughly 83% found just once. Sequencing input: peripheral blood. The clonotype originates from a woman of 80 years or more with active or convalescent COVID-19.

CDR3 DNA sequence: TGTGCCAGCAGTGAAGCGCTTTCCCTGGGACACAACACTGAAGCTTTCTTT. Protein: CASSEALSLGHNTEAFF. The chain couples TRBV6-1 to TRBJ1-1; D is perhaps TRBD1 (6 bases). Germline-derived CDR1 and CDR2 are MNHNS and SASEGT. The V end was cut by 0 bases, the J end by 2 bases, with 16 bases between. This CDR3 has 17 residues.